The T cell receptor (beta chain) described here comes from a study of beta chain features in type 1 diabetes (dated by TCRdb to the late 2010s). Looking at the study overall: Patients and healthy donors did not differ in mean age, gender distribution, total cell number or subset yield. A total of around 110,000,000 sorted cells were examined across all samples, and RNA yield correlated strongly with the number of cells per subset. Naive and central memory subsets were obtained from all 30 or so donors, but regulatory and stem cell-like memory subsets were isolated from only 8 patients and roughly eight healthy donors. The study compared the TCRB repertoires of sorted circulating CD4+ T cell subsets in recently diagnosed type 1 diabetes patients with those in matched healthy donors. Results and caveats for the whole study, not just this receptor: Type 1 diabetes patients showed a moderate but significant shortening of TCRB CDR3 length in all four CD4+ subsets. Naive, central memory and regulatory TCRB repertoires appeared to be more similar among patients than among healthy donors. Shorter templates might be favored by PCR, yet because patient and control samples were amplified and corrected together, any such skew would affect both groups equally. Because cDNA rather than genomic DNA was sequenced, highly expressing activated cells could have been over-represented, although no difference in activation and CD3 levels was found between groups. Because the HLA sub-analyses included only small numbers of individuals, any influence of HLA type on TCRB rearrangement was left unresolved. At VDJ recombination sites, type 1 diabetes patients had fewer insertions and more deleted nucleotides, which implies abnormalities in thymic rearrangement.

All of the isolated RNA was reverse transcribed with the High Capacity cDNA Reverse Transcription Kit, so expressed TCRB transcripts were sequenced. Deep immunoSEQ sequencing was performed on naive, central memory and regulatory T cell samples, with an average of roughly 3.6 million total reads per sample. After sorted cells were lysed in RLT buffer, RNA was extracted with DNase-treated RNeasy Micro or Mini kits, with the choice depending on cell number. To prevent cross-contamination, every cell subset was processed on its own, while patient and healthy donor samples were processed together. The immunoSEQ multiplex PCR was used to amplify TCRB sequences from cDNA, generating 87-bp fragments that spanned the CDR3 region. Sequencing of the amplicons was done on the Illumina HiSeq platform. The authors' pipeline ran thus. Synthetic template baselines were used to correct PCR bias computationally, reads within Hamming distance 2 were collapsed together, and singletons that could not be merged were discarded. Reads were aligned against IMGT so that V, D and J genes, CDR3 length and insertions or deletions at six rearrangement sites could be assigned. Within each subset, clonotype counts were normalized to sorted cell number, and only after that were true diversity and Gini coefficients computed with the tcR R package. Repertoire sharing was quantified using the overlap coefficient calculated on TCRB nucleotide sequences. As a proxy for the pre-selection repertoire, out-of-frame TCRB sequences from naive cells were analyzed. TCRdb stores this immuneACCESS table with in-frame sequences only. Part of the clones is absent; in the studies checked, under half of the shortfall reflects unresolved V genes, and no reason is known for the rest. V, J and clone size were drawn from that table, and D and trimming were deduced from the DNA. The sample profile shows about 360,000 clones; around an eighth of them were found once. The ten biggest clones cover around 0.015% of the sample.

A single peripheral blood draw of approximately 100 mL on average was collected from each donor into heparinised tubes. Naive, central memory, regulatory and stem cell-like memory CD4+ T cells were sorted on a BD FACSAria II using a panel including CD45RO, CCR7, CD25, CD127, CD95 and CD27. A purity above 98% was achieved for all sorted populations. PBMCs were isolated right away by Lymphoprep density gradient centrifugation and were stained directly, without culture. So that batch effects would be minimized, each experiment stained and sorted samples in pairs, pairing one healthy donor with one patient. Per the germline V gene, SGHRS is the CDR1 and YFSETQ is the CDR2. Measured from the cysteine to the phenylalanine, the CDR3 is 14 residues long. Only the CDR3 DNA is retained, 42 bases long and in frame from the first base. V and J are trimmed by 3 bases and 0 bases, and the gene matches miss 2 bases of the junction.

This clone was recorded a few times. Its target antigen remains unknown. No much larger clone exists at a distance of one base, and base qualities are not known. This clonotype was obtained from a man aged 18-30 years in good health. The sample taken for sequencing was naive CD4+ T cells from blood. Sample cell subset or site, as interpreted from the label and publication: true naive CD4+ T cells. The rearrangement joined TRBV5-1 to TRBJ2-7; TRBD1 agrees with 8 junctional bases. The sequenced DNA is TGCGCCAGCAGCTCAACAGGGGGCTCCTACGAGCAGTACTTC. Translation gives CASSSTGGSYEQYF. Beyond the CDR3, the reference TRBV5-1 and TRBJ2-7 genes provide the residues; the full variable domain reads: KAGVTQTPRYLIKTRGQQVTLSCSPISGHRSVSWYQQTPGQGLQFLFEYFSETQRNKGNFPGRFSGRQFSNSRSEMNVSTLELGDSALYLCASSSTGGSYEQYFGPGTRLTVT.